Below, 12 T cell receptor beta chains from the same sample are listed, as sequenced in a study of blood T cell repertoires in COVID-19 (dated by TCRdb to the early 2020s). The library relied on the immunoSEQ multiplex PCR assay. The immuneACCESS repertoire file appears here via TCRdb, limited to in-frame rearrangements. These files lack a portion of the clones; in checked studies, under half of the deficit traces to unresolved V genes, and the cause of the others is not known. In this sample the table shows some 270,000 clones, roughly 84% of which occur a single time. Of the sample, 1.5% to 1.7% falls within the top ten clones. Sequencing was performed on peripheral blood. All receptors derive from a woman between 35 and 50 years old who had recovered from COVID-19.

The count of this clone is one. This chain connects TRBV28 to TRBJ1-2; no clear D gene. Trimming shortened V by 6 bases and J by 2 bases, and 19 bases separated the two germline ends. The CDR3 has 16 amino acids. Germline V CDR1 and CDR2: MDHEN, SYDVKM. The CDR3 nucleotides read TGTGCCAGCAGCAATCCCCCGGGAGGACTGAACTATGGCTACACCTTC. Protein product: CASSNPPGGLNYGYTF.

V usage is TRBV6-4 and J usage is TRBJ2-3, with D possibly matching TRBD2 (6 bases). This CDR3 spans 15 amino acids. Trimming removed 2 bases from V and 2 bases from J, with 11 bases in between. The germline V gene encodes CDR1 MRHNA and CDR2 SNTAGT. The CDR3 loop reads CASSDHAGTTDTQYF. CDR3 bases: TGTGCCAGCAGTGACCACGCGGGGACCACAGATACGCAGTATTTT.

The CDR3 loop reads CASSQFTRSGFAYF. The CDR3 bases are TGTGCCAGCAGCCAATTTACCCGGAGTGGTTTTGCGTACTTC. The chain carries TRBV3-1 (or the pseudogene TRBV3-2) and TRBJ2-7; D ambiguous. This CDR3 comprises 14 residues. Germline V gene lookup returns CDR1 LGHDT and CDR2 YNNKEL (reference sequence). Trimming took 2 bases from V and 12 from J, leaving 20 bases between them.

V is TRBV6-5 and J is TRBJ2-7; TRBD1 agrees at 9 bases. Losses at the gene ends were 6 bases for V and 2 bases for J; bases not matched to a gene: 5. Germline V gene lookup returns CDR1 MNHEY and CDR2 SVGAGI. The CDR3 spans 14 residues. The CDR3 bases are TGTGCCAGCAGGACCGGGACAGGGACCTACGAGCAGTACTTC. As protein: CASRTGTGTYEQYF.

The rearrangement uses TRBV7-2 and TRBJ2-5, with D possibly matching TRBD1 (6 bases). The germline CDR1 and CDR2 sequences are SGHTA and FQGNSA. The CDR3 has 16 amino acids. Deletions cut 3 bases from V and 2 bases from J, with 16 bases between. The CDR3 DNA sequence: TGTGCCAGCAGCTTTAAAAGGGGGATGAGACAAGAGACCCAGTACTTC. Amino acids: CASSFKRGMRQETQYF.

The chain has TRBV18 and TRBJ1-5, with D possibly being TRBD1 (5 bases). Germline V gives CDR1 KGHSH, CDR2 LQKENI. There are 15 residues in the CDR3. The germline V and J ends were trimmed by 2 bases and 4 bases, with 12 bases remaining between them. The CDR3 sequence: CASSPTRGGNQPQHF. The CDR3 nucleotides are TGTGCCAGCTCACCAACGAGGGGAGGGAATCAGCCCCAGCATTTT.

This clone was detected ten times or more. V is TRBV6-4 and J is TRBJ2-2, with a possible D match to TRBD1 (5 bases). This CDR3 has 13 residues. Germline CDR1 and CDR2: MRHNA and SNTAGT. V shed 3 bases and J shed 3 bases, with 5 bases lying between them. The CDR3 loop reads CASSEGDTGELFF. The CDR3 DNA reads as TGTGCCAGCAGTGAAGGGGACACCGGGGAGCTGTTTTTT.

This sequence joins TRBV7-2 and TRBJ2-7; possible D gene TRBD2, 6 bases. With 0 bases removed from V and 2 bases from J, the gap between germline ends came to 11 bases. This CDR3 region has 15 residues. Per germline, CDR1 SGHTA and CDR2 FQGNSA. The CDR3 DNA reads as TGTGCCAGCAGCTTAGCCGGCGGGGCGACCTACGAGCAGTACTTC. This translates into CASSLAGGATYEQYF.

CDR3 sequence (DNA): TGTGCCAGCAGCCAAGCTATTGCTAACTATGGCTACACCTTC. This sequence encodes CASSQAIANYGYTF. This chain links TRBV3-1 (or the pseudogene TRBV3-2) with TRBJ1-2; D is ambiguous. Germline values: CDR1 LGHDT, CDR2 YNNKEL (reference sequence). Trimming shortened V by 1 base and J by 0 bases, and 6 bases separated the two germline ends. The CDR3 contains 14 residues.

This clone has only a few counts. The chain combines TRBV5-1 with TRBJ2-5; TRBD2 matches 9 bases. Trimming removed 0 bases from V and 1 base from J; junction bases left unmatched: 1. Germline V gene data show CDR1 as SGHRS and CDR2 as YFSETQ. The CDR3 runs to 15 residues. Written as DNA, the CDR3 is TGCGCCAGCAGCTTGGGGCGGGGGGGCCAAGAGACCCAGTACTTC. It codes for CASSLGRGGQETQYF.

This rearrangement joins TRBV10-3 to TRBJ2-7; 7 nucleotides line up with TRBD1. Losses at the gene ends were 10 bases for V and 0 bases for J; bases not matched to a gene: 9. There are 14 residues in the CDR3. Germline lookup yields CDR1 ENHRY and CDR2 SYGVKD. For the CDR3, the DNA is TGTGCCACCTTTGACAGGGACAACTCCTACGAGCAGTACTTC. This translates into CATFDRDNSYEQYF.

V usage is TRBV10-1 and J usage is TRBJ1-3; no definite D call. This CDR3 comprises 16 residues. V was shortened by 0 bases and J by 4 bases, with 13 bases between the two germline ends. Germline V lookup: CDR1 WNHNN, CDR2 SYGVQD (reference sequence). This CDR3 reads CASSESGVSSGNTIYF. Here the CDR3 DNA reads TGCGCCAGCAGTGAGTCCGGGGTTTCGTCGGGAAACACCATATATTTT.